The 3 T cell receptor beta chains below come from one sample, sequenced in a study of blood T cells in healthy people across ages. The second PCR ran roughly 6 to 12 cycles with a sample-barcoded 5' primer and J-beta primers. TCRdb re-called the 5' RACE reads through MiXCR, storing one row per CDR3 protein. In the table there are some 1,800,000 distinct CDR3 sequences, more than 35% of which are singletons. Specimen: blood. These receptors were taken from a human donor in good health.

The rearrangement links TRBV29-1 to TRBJ1-5; possibly TRBD1 for D (5 bases). V gave up 7 bases and J gave up 6 bases, with 13 bases separating them. There are 12 residues in the CDR3. CDR1 is SQVTM, CDR2 ANQGSEA, per germline. The CDR3 sequence: CSAGLLGQPQHF. CDR3 DNA sequence: TGCAGCGCGGGACTATTGGGTCAGCCCCAGCATTTT.

This chain connects TRBV13 to TRBJ1-1; D ambiguous. Germline V CDR1 and CDR2: PRHDT, FYEKMQ (reference sequence). This CDR3 is 13 amino acids long. V lost 5 bases to trimming and J lost 7 bases, with 14 bases between them. The CDR3 bases are TGTGCCAGCAGCCGAGGGTCCGCCGGTGAAGCTTTCTTT. Protein: CASSRGSAGEAFF.

V and J are TRBV5-1 and TRBJ1-1, with D tentatively TRBD1 (5 bases). The germline V gene encodes CDR1 SGHRS and CDR2 YFSETQ. CDR3 length equals 16 residues. V lost 3 bases and J lost 2, with 17 bases in between. The CDR3 loop reads CASSSGPDIPNTEAFF. CDR3 coding DNA: TGCGCCAGCAGCTCCGGACCGGACATCCCTAACACTGAAGCTTTCTTT.